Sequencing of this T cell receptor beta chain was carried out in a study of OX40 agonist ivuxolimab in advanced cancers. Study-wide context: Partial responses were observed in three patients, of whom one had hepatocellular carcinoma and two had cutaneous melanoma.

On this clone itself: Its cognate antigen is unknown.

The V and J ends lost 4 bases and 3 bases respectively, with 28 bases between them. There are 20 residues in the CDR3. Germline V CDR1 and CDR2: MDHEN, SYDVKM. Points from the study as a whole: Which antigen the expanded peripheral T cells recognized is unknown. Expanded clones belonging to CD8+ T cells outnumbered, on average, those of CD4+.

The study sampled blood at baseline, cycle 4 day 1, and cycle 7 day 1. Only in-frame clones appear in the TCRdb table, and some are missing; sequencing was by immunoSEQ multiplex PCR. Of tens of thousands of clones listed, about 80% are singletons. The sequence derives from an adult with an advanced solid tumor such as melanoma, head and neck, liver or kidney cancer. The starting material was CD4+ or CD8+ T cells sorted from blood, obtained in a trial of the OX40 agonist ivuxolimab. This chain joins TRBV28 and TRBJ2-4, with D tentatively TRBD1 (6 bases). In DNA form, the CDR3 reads TGTGCCAGCAGTTCGGGGCGGGCATGGGGACAAACATCCTACAAAAACATTCAGTACTTC. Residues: CASSSGRAWGQTSYKNIQYF.